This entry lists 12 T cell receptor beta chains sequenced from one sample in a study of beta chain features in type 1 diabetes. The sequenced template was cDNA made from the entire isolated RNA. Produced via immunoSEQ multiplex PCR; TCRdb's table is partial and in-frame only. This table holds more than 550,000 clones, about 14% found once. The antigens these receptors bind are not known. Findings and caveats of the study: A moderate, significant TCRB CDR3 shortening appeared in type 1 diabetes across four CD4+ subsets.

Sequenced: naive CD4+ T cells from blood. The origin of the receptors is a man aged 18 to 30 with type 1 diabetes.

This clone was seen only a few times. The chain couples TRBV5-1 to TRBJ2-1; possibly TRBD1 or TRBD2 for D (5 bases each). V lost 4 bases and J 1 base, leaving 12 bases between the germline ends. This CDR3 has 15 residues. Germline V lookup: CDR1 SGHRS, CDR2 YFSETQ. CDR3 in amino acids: CASSPEGQSYNEQFF. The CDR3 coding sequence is TGCGCCAGCAGCCCCGAGGGGCAGTCCTACAATGAGCAGTTCTTC.

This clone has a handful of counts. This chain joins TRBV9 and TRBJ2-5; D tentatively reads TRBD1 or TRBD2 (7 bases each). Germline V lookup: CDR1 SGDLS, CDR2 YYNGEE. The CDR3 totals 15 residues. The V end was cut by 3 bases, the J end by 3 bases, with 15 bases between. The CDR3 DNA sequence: TGTGCCAGCAGCGGATACAGGGGAGGGGAAGAGACCCAGTACTTC. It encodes CASSGYRGGEETQYF.

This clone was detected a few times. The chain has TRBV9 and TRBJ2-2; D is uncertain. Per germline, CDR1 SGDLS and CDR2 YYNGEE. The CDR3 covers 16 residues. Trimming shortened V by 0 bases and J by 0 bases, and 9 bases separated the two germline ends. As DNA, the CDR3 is TGTGCCAGCAGCGTAGCGCCACACGCGAACACCGGGGAGCTGTTTTTT. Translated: CASSVAPHANTGELFF.

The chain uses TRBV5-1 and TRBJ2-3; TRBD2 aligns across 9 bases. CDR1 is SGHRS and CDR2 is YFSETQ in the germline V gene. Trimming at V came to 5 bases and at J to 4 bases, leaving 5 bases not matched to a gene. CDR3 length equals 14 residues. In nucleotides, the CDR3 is TGCGCCAGCAGAATTAGCGGGAGTGCAGATACGCAGTATTTT. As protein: CASRISGSADTQYF.

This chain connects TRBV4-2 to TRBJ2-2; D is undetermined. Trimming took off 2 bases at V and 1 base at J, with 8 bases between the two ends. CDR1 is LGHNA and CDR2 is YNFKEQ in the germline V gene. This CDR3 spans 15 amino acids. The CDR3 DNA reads TGTGCCAGCAGCCAACCTCAGGTGAACACCGGGGAGCTGTTTTTT. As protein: CASSQPQVNTGELFF.

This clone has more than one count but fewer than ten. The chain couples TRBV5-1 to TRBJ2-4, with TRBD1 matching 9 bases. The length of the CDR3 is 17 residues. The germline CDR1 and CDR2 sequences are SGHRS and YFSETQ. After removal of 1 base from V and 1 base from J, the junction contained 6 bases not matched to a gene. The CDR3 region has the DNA TGCGCCAGCAGCTTGCAGACCGGGACAGGGGCCAAAAACATTCAGTACTTC. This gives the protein CASSLQTGTGAKNIQYF.

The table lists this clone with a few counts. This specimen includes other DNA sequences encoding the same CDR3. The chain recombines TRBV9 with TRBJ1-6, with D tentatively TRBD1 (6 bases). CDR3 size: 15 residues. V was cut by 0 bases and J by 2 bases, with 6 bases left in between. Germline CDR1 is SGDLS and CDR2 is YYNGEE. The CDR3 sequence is CASSVEGAYNSPLHF. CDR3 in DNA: TGTGCCAGCAGCGTAGAGGGGGCCTATAATTCACCCCTCCACTTT.

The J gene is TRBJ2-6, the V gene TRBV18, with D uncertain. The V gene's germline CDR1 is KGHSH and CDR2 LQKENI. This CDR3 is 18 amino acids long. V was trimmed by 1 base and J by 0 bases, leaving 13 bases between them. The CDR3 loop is CASSPQNGVSSGANVLTF. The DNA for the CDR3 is TGTGCCAGCTCACCACAGAACGGTGTTAGCTCTGGGGCCAACGTCCTGACTTTC.

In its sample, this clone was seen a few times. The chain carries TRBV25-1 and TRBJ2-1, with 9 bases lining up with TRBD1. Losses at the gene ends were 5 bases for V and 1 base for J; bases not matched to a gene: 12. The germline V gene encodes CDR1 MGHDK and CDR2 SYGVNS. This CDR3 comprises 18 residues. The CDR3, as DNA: TGTGCCAGCAGTCCGAATGGCAGAGACAGGGGGTCCTACAATGAGCAGTTCTTC. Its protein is CASSPNGRDRGSYNEQFF.

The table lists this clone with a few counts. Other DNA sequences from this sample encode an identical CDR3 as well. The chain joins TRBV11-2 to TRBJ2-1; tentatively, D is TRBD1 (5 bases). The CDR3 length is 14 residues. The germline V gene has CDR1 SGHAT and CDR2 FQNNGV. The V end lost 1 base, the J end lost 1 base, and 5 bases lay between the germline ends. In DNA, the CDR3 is TGTGCCAGCAGCTTAGCAGGGTCCTACAATGAGCAGTTCTTC. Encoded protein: CASSLAGSYNEQFF.

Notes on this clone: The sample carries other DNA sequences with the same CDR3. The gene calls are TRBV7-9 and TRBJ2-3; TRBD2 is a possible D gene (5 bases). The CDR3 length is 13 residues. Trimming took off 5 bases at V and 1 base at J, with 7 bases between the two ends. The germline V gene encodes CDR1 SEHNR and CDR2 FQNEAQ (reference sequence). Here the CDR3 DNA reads TGTGCCAGCAGCGTTAGCGGCACAGATACGCAGTATTTT. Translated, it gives CASSVSGTDTQYF. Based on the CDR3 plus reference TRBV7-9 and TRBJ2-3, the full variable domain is DTGVSQNPRHKITKRGQNVTFRCDPISEHNRLYWYRQTLGQGPEFLTYFQNEAQLEKSRLLSDRFSAERPKGSFSTLEIQRTEQGDSAMYLCASSVSGTDTQYFGPGTRLTVL.

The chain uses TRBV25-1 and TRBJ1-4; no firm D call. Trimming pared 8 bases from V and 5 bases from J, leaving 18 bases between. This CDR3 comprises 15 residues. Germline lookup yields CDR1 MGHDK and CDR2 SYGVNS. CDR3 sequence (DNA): TGTGCCAGCGCCCCCACCGACACCTCAAATGAAAAACTGTTTTTT. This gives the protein CASAPTDTSNEKLFF.